This T cell receptor (beta chain) was sequenced for a study of identical twins. A universal primer site was incorporated via template switching, and the cDNA contained unique molecular identifiers. Each CDR3 protein gets one entry after TCRdb re-called the 5' RACE reads with MiXCR. This table has under 300,000 distinct CDR3 sequences, about 8% appearing once. This clonotype has only a few counts. Trimming removed 2 bases from V and 4 bases from J, with 16 bases in between. The CDR3 is 17 residues long. Germline CDR1 SGHRS, CDR2 YFSETQ. This same sample was also part of a study on yellow fever vaccine responses in identical twins.

This chain links TRBV5-1 with TRBJ1-6; tentatively, D is TRBD1 (6 bases). Sequenced input: CD8+ T cells sorted from blood. The sequence came from a woman aged 18-30 years in good health. The CDR3 protein is CASSFWSPGTYNSPLHF. The DNA of the CDR3 is TGCGCCAGCAGCTTTTGGTCCCCAGGGACATATAATTCACCCCTCCACTTT.